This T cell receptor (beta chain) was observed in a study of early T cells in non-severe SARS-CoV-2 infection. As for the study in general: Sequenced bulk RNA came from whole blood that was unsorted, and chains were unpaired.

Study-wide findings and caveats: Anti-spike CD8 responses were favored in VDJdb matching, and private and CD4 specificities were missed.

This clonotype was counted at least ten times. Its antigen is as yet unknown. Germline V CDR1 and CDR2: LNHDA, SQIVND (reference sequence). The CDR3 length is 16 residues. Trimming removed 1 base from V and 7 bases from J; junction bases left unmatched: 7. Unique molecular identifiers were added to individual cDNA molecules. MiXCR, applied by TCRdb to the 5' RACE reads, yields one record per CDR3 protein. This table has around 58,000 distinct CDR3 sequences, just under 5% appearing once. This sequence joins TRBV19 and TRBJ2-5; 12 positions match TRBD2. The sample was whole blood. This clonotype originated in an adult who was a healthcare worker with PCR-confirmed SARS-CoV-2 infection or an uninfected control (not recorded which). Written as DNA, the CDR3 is TGTGCCAGTAGTATAGCTCTAGCGGGAGGGCCCGGGACCCAGTACTTC. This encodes CASSIALAGGPGTQYF.